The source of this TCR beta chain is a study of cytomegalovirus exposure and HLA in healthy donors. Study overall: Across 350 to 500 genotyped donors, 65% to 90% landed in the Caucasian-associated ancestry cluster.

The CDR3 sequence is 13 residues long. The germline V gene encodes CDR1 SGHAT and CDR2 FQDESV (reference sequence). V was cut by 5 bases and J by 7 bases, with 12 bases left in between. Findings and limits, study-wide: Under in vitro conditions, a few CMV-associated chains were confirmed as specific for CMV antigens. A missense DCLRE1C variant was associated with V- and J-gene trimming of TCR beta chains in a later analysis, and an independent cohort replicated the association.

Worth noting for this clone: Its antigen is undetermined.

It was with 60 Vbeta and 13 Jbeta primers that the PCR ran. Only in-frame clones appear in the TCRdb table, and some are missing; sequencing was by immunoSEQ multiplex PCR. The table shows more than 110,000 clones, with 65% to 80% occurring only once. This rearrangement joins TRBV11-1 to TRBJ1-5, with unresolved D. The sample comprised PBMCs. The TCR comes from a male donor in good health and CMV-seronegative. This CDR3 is CASSLQVSQPQHF. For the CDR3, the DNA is TGTGCCAGCAGCCTCCAGGTCTCCCAGCCCCAGCATTTT.